The source of this T cell receptor beta chain is a study of T-cell reconstitution after alpha-beta-depleted transplantation in children. Germline V gene lookup returns CDR1 SGHDT and CDR2 YYEEEE. With 4 bases clipped from V and 5 bases from J, the junction kept 9 bases outside the gene matches. The length of the CDR3 is 15 residues. Findings and caveats of the study: T cells produced anew were the main source of T-cell counts and diversity one year after transplant. Several hundred rapidly expanded clones from non-depleted graft cells reportedly supplied alpha-beta T cells about two months post-transplant.

Details on this clonotype: Its antigen is still unknown.

Construction of the TCRbeta library involved unique molecular identifiers. TCRdb processed the PCR reads anew with MiXCR; each CDR3 protein has one entry. The sample records some 87,000 distinct CDR3 sequences, about 14% being singletons. The TCR was taken from a male patient between 2 and 10 years old who had a stem cell transplant for acute lymphoblastic leukemia, so the T cells may come from the graft donor. This rearrangement joins TRBV5-6 to TRBJ2-5, with 9 bases identical to TRBD1. The input for sequencing was PBMCs, mostly from graft donor cells, taken 180 days after TCRalphabeta/CD19-depleted stem cell transplant. The chain's CDR3 is CASSPNRGRLETQYF. In DNA, the CDR3 is TGTGCCAGCAGCCCGAACAGGGGGCGCTTGGAGACCCAGTACTTC.